Below, 5 T cell receptor beta chains from the same sample are listed, as sequenced in a study of CXCR3 chemokines and chemotherapy response in bladder cancer. TCRdb re-analysed the PCR reads in MiXCR, keeping a single row per CDR3 protein. This table has 7,000 to 9,500 distinct CDR3 sequences, approximately 22% appearing once. Collection took place from a patient whose treatment included neoadjuvant chemotherapy. These receptors all stem from a human donor with bladder cancer that did not respond to neoadjuvant chemotherapy.

This clonotype is medium-sized within its sample. The chain employs TRBV7-2 and TRBJ2-4; D is ambiguous. The CDR3 is 15 amino acids. V shed 1 base and J shed 7 bases, with 14 bases lying between them. The germline CDR1 and CDR2 sequences are SGHTA and FQGNSA. The CDR3: CASSLDRTIRNIQYF. The CDR3, as DNA: TGTGCCAGCAGCTTAGATAGGACCATCAGGAACATTCAGTACTTC.

On this clonotype itself: This probably arose from a read error, given a far larger clone one base away. The chain joins TRBV18 to TRBJ2-7; unclear D gene. The J call may be faulty, since TRBJ2-1 better matches the DNA end. CDR3 length: 14 amino acids. Germline CDR1 reads KGHSH; CDR2 reads LQKENI. The CDR3 loop reads CTSSPPSSHGEQFF. The CDR3 nucleotides are TGTACCAGCTCACCACCGTCCAGTCATGGTGAGCAGTTCTTC.

Here the CDR3 reads CAISEWDSRNTEAFF. CDR3 DNA sequence: TGTGCCATCAGTGAGTGGGACAGCCGGAACACTGAAGCTTTCTTT. The chain has TRBV10-3 and TRBJ1-1; 7 nucleotides agree with TRBD1. CDR1 and CDR2 from the germline V gene are ENHRY and SYGVKD. CDR3 size: 15 residues. V was clipped by 1 base and J by 1 base; unmatched bases: 3.

This clonotype was observed many times. This chain links TRBV5-1 with TRBJ1-1; D unclear. The CDR3 sequence is 15 residues long. Germline CDR1 is SGHRS and CDR2 is YFSETQ. V shed 0 bases and J shed 7 bases, with 16 bases lying between them. The DNA for the CDR3 is TGCGCCAGCAGCTTGGCCTTACCTCCACGGATTGAAGCTTTCTTT. It translates to CASSLALPPRIEAFF.

In regard to this clonotype: A far larger clone is only one base removed, so a read error is likely. The gene calls are TRBV7-9 and TRBJ2-3; 10 bases map to TRBD1. Looked up from germline, CDR1 is SEHNR and CDR2 is FQNEAQ (reference sequence). J was trimmed by 2 bases and V by 5 bases; bases with no gene match: 7. CDR3 length: 16 residues. CDR3 DNA: TGTGCCAGCAGCAGGGAGGACAGGGGGTTCACAGATACGCAGTATTTT. It is translated as CASSREDRGFTDTQYF.